This T cell receptor beta chain originates from a study of blood T cell repertoires in COVID-19. Assay: immunoSEQ multiplex PCR; the TCRdb copy retains only in-frame clones and omits some. This sample has fewer than 95,000 clones, with approximately 86% found just once. The germline V gene encodes CDR1 LNHDA and CDR2 SQIVND (reference sequence). CDR3 length: 15 residues. V was shortened by 10 bases and J by 0 bases, with 16 bases between the two germline ends. The sample comprised peripheral blood. The chain couples TRBV19 to TRBJ1-3, with D perhaps matching TRBD1 (5 bases). The TCR sequence derives from a woman at least 80 years old with acute or convalescent COVID-19. The CDR3 spells CATVDTAISGNTIYF. Here the CDR3 DNA reads TGTGCCACAGTGGACACCGCTATCTCTGGAAACACCATATATTTT.